The following is a T cell receptor (beta chain) sequence with its context. Its antigen is not identified. This sample is part of a study of radiotherapy plus CTLA-4 blockade in lung cancer. As for the study in general: In less than 20% of patients, objective responses were seen; 25% to 40% had disease control.

Study conclusions and caveats: Early blood T cell clone changes and increased post-radiation serum interferon-beta were reportedly the strongest response predictors. Peripheral blood showed expansion of tumor-derived TCR clones after radiotherapy and ipilimumab.

Some clones are missing from TCRdb's copy, which holds only in-frame ones; the method was immunoSEQ multiplex PCR. The table lists over 50,000 clones, 65% to 80% of them singletons. Patients had chemo-refractory metastatic non-small-cell lung cancer and received focal radiation plus CTLA-4 blockade that used ipilimumab. Per germline, CDR1 SGHTA and CDR2 FQGNSA. The CDR3 is 17 amino acids. Trimming stripped 5 bases from V and 3 bases from J, with 22 bases between. The rearrangement uses TRBV7-2 and TRBJ1-2; D perhaps matches TRBD1 (5 bases). The clonotype comes from a human donor with non-small cell lung cancer who had a complete response to radiotherapy plus ipilimumab. The input for sequencing was peripheral blood, taken from a patient treated with radiotherapy plus ipilimumab. CDR3 DNA sequence: TGTGCCAGCAGCCTCTTCGTCTGGGAGGGGAAAGACTATGGCTACACCTTC. The encoded protein is CASSLFVWEGKDYGYTF. Looking up the rest from reference TRBV7-2 and TRBJ1-2 gives the full variable domain: GAGVSQSPSNKVTEKGKDVELRCDPISGHTALYWYRQSLGQGLEFLIYFQGNSAPDKSGLPSDRFSAERTGGSVSTLTIQRTQQEDSAVYLCASSLFVWEGKDYGYTFGSGTRLTVV.